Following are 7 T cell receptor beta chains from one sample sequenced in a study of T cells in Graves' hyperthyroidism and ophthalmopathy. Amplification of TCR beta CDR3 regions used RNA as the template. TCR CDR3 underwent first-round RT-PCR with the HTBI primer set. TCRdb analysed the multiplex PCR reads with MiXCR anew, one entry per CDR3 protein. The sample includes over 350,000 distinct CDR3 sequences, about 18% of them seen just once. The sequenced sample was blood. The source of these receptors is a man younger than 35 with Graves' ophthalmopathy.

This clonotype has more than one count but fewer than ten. CDR3 amino acids: CAISESFLGGRGYGYTF. The CDR3 coding sequence is TGTGCCATCAGTGAGTCGTTTTTAGGAGGCAGGGGCTATGGCTACACCTTC. The V gene is TRBV10-3, the J gene TRBJ1-2; perhaps TRBD1 as D (6 bases). The CDR3 length is 17 residues. V was clipped by 0 bases and J by 4 bases, with 18 bases between them. In germline, CDR1 is ENHRY, CDR2 SYGVKD.

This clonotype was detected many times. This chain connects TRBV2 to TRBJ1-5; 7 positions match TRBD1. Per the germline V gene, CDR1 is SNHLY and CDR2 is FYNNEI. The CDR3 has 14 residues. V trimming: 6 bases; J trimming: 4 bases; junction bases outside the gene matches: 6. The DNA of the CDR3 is TGTGCCAGCAGACGACAGGGAGGAAATCAGCCCCAGCATTTT. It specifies CASRRQGGNQPQHF.

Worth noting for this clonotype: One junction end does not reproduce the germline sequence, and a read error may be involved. This chain's CDR3 is CANSLQGISYEQYF. The CDR3 DNA follows: TGTGCCAACAGTTTACAGGGAATCTCCTACGAGCAGTACTTC. The V gene is TRBV28, the J gene TRBJ2-7, with D tentatively TRBD1 (6 bases). This CDR3 has 14 residues. Germline V gene data show CDR1 as MDHEN and CDR2 as SYDVKM.

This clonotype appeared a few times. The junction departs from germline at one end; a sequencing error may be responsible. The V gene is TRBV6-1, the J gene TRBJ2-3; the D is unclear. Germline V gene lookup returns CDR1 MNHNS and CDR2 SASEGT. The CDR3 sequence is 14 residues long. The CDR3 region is CAGSVGLVTDTQYF. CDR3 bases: TGTGCCGGCAGTGTAGGGCTAGTCACAGATACGCAGTATTTT.

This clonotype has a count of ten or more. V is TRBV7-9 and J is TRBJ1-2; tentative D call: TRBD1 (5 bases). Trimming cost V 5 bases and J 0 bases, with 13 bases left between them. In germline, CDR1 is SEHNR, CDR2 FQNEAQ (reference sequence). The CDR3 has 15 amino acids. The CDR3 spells CASSPRQHANYGYTF. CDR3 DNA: TGTGCCAGCAGCCCTAGACAGCACGCTAACTATGGCTACACCTTC.

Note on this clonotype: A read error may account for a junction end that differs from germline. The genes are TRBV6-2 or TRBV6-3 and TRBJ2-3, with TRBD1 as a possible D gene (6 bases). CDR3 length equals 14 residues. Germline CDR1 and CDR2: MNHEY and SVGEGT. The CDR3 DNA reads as TGTGCCAGTAGTTACAGGGACAGCACAGATACGCAGTATTTT. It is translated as CASSYRDSTDTQYF.

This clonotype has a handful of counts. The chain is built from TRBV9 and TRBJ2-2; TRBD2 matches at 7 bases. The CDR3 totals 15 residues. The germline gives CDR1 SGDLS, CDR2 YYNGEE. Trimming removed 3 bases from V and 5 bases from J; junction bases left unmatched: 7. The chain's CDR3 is CASSGKRGRTGELFF. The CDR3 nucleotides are TGTGCCAGCAGCGGCAAGCGGGGAAGGACCGGGGAGCTGTTTTTT.